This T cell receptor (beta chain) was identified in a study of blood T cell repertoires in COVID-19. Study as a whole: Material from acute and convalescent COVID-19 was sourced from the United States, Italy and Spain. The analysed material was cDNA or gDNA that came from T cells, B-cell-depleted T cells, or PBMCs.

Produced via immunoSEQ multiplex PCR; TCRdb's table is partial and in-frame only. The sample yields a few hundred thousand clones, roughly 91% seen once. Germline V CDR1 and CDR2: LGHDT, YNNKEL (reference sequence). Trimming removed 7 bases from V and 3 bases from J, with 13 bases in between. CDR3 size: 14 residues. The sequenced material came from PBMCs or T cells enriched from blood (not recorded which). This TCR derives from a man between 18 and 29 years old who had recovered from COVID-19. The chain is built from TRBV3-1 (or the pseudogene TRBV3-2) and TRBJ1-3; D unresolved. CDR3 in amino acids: CASKWEAFGNTIYF. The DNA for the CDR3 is TGTGCCAGCAAGTGGGAGGCTTTTGGAAACACCATATATTTT.